This T cell receptor (beta chain) was captured in a study of blood T cell repertoires in COVID-19 (dated by TCRdb to the early 2020s). Concerning the study at large: Samples covering the acute and convalescent phases of COVID-19 were provided by collaborators in the United States, Italy and Spain. The material from the prospective study consisted of cDNA or gDNA derived from T cells, B-cell-depleted T cells, or PBMCs. Where available, HLA class I and class II types were obtained from metadata supplied by the sample provider rather than from assay-based typing. Deeply sampled blood TCRbeta repertoires from subjects exposed to, actively infected with, or recovered from COVID-19 were included in the dataset. Samples came from the ongoing ImmuneRACE study (first 160 participants) plus 1,254 subjects from 6 global collaborators. The sample metadata nearly always contained a de-identified subject ID, COVID-19 status, age in years and sex. A freely available public database, intended as a resource for researchers studying the immune response to SARS-CoV-2, is where the repertoires were released. The research as a whole found: The amount of clinical and demographic metadata varied by source and participant and was provided uncurated.

TCRbeta CDR3 regions were amplified from genomic DNA using the immunoSEQ Assay, a bias-controlled multiplex PCR. Per the authors' processing: Within the assay, amplification of reference gene primers was used to estimate how many nucleated cells each sample contained. Sequence reads were collapsed and filtered to measure the absolute abundance of every unique TCRbeta CDR3 rearrangement. For each sample, productive Simpson clonality was calculated as the square root of Simpson's diversity index across productive rearrangements. The clones in this table, taken by TCRdb from immuneACCESS, are in-frame only. Not every clone is retained; where verified, under half of the shortfall comes from an unresolved V gene, and the cause of the rest is unknown. D and trimming were read from the DNA, whereas the V and J calls and clone size are those reported in that table. Here the sample has about 260,000 clones; approximately 86% occur a single time. The top ten clones comprise approximately 2% of the sample.

The collaborating institutions used their own protocols to collect whole blood in K2EDTA tubes. For TCRbeta analysis, collaborators shipped samples in one of three forms: frozen whole blood, isolated PBMCs, or DNA extracted from either of those sample types. In its sample, this clone was seen many times. It has no known antigen specificity. The input lacks base qualities; no much larger clone sits a single base away. From its cysteine to its phenylalanine, the CDR3 spans 15 amino acids. CDR3 DNA is the only sequence kept; it has 45 bases, read in frame from the first base. From a lookup of the germline V gene, CDR1 and CDR2 are SQVTM and ANQGSEA. At the junction V is shortened by 6 bases and J by 0 bases, with 15 bases in between.

The source material was peripheral blood. This sequence originates from a young man with active or convalescent COVID-19. Rearrangement joined TRBV29-1 to TRBJ1-3, and possibly TRBD1, on 6 matching bases. For the CDR3, the sequence is CSVETGMDSGNTIYF. The DNA sequence follows: TGCAGCGTCGAGACAGGCATGGACTCTGGAAACACCATATATTTT.